The 8 T cell receptor beta chains listed next were all sequenced from one sample in a study of blood T cell repertoires in COVID-19. TCRdb keeps only in-frame clones here, not all; method: immunoSEQ multiplex PCR. The table lists just over 95,000 clones, more than 75% of them singletons. The sequencing sample was made of peripheral blood. The receptor source for this set is a man aged 80 or over with acute or convalescent COVID-19.

In this sample, this clone turned up once. The chain uses TRBV7-2 and TRBJ2-2; possible D gene TRBD1, 6 bases. Germline V gene sequence: CDR1 SGHTA, CDR2 FQGNSA. The CDR3 extends over 12 amino acids. The germline V and J ends were trimmed by 8 bases and 6 bases, with 10 bases remaining between them. CDR3 protein: CASGQSAGELFF. The CDR3 coding sequence is TGTGCCAGCGGACAGTCGGCCGGGGAGCTGTTTTTT. The whole variable domain, remainder taken from reference TRBV7-2 and TRBJ2-2, is GAGVSQSPSNKVTEKGKDVELRCDPISGHTALYWYRQSLGQGLEFLIYFQGNSAPDKSGLPSDRFSAERTGGSVSTLTIQRTQQEDSAVYLCASGQSAGELFFGEGSRLTVL.

The chain has TRBV5-1 and TRBJ2-5; 7 bases match TRBD1. Germline V CDR1 and CDR2: SGHRS, YFSETQ. V lost 8 bases and J lost 5; bases outside the gene matches: 15. This CDR3 comprises 15 residues. This CDR3 reads CASTQGGSRGETQYF. In DNA form, the CDR3 reads TGCGCCAGTACTCAAGGGGGATCCAGGGGGGAGACCCAGTACTTC. Using reference TRBV5-1 and TRBJ2-5 for the parts outside the CDR3, the full variable domain is KAGVTQTPRYLIKTRGQQVTLSCSPISGHRSVSWYQQTPGQGLQFLFEYFSETQRNKGNFPGRFSGRQFSNSRSEMNVSTLELGDSALYLCASTQGGSRGETQYFGPGTRLLVL.

This rearrangement joins TRBV5-4 to TRBJ2-7; perhaps TRBD1 as D (6 bases). V was pared by 4 bases and J by 5 bases, with 13 bases between. Germline V CDR1 and CDR2: SGHNT, YYREEE (reference sequence). This CDR3 is 13 amino acids long. The CDR3 coding sequence is TGTGCCAGCAGCCGCGACAGGTCTGACGAGCAGTACTTC. It encodes CASSRDRSDEQYF.

The chain combines TRBV19 with TRBJ1-1; D not certain. Germline assignment: CDR1 LNHDA and CDR2 SQIVND (reference sequence). The CDR3 consists of 14 residues. V lost 1 base and J 1 base, leaving 7 bases between the germline ends. CDR3 loop: CASSIASGNTEAFF. The CDR3 coding sequence is TGTGCCAGTAGTATAGCTTCGGGGAACACTGAAGCTTTCTTT.

This rearrangement joins TRBV6-5 to TRBJ2-3, with 14 bases fitting TRBD2. V shed 2 bases, J shed 4 bases, and the junction held 2 bases outside the gene matches. Germline values: CDR1 MNHEY, CDR2 SVGAGI. The CDR3 extends over 16 amino acids. The CDR3 region is CASSYRTSGRPDTQYF. Here the CDR3 DNA reads TGTGCCAGCAGTTACAGGACTAGCGGGAGGCCAGATACGCAGTATTTT.

This clone was observed at least ten times. This chain links TRBV7-2 with TRBJ2-3, with no clear D. The ends were cut back, 0 bases at V and 6 bases at J, with 10 bases in the middle. Germline CDR1 and CDR2: SGHTA and FQGNSA. The length of the CDR3 is 14 residues. CDR3 in amino acids: CASSLAGLFDTQYF. In DNA, the CDR3 is TGTGCCAGCAGCTTAGCCGGGTTATTCGATACGCAGTATTTT.

CDR3 coding DNA: TGTGCCAGCAGCGGTGGGACAGTTAATTCACCCCTCCACTTT. This sequence encodes CASSGGTVNSPLHF. This rearrangement joins TRBV7-2 to TRBJ1-6; 7 bases agree with TRBD1. Germline values: CDR1 SGHTA, CDR2 FQGNSA. V lost 5 bases, J lost 6 bases, and 4 bases stayed unmatched. The CDR3 covers 14 residues.

The CDR3 region is CASSYSRREGNEQFF. The CDR3, as DNA: TGTGCCAGCAGTTACTCGAGGCGGGAGGGCAATGAGCAGTTCTTC. V is TRBV6-5 and J is TRBJ2-1; 9 bases are shared with TRBD2. The germline V gene encodes CDR1 MNHEY and CDR2 SVGAGI. With 0 bases clipped from V and 6 bases from J, the junction kept 3 bases outside the gene matches. This CDR3 is 15 amino acids long.